Below are 15 T cell receptor beta chains sequenced from a single sample in a study of blood T cell repertoires in COVID-19. Generated by immunoSEQ multiplex PCR, the TCRdb table keeps only in-frame clones and is missing some. This repertoire shows about 270,000 clones, roughly 86% found once; its top ten account for over 8%. The source material was peripheral blood. The receptors shown here come from a man between 35 and 55 years old with active or convalescent COVID-19.

This clone appeared once. The chain employs TRBV5-5 and TRBJ1-3, with D unresolved. Trimming stripped 0 bases from V and 0 bases from J, with 4 bases between. The CDR3 has 14 amino acids. Germline V CDR1 and CDR2: SGHKS, YYEKEE (reference sequence). This CDR3 is CASSLVYSGNTIYF. The DNA for the CDR3 is TGTGCCAGCAGCTTGGTCTACTCTGGAAACACCATATATTTT.

In DNA form, the CDR3 reads TGTGCCAGCAGTCCTCAACAGGATTTAAACACTGAAGCTTTCTTT. Amino acid sequence: CASSPQQDLNTEAFF. The chain employs TRBV28 and TRBJ1-1; D is possibly TRBD1 (5 bases). This CDR3 contains 15 residues. V shed 5 bases and J shed 2 bases, with 15 bases lying between them. Germline-derived CDR1 and CDR2 are MDHEN and SYDVKM.

The rearrangement joins TRBV5-6 to TRBJ2-7; possibly TRBD2 for D (7 bases). CDR3 length: 15 amino acids. CDR1 is SGHDT, CDR2 YYEEEE, per germline. The V and J ends lost 0 bases and 3 bases respectively, with 13 bases between them. The CDR3 DNA reads as TGTGCCAGCAGCTTGGGTACAGGGAGGGACTACGAGCAGTACTTC. Its translation is CASSLGTGRDYEQYF.

J is TRBJ1-1 and V is TRBV13; D remains unclear. Germline V gives CDR1 PRHDT, CDR2 FYEKMQ (reference sequence). The CDR3 runs to 14 residues. The ends were cut back, 5 bases at V and 6 bases at J, with 16 bases in the middle. The chain's CDR3 is CASSLRPGRAEAFF. The CDR3 nucleotides read TGTGCCAGCAGCCTACGTCCGGGGAGGGCTGAAGCTTTCTTT.

The V gene is TRBV6-5, the J gene TRBJ1-5; D is uncertain. Germline lookup yields CDR1 MNHEY and CDR2 SVGAGI. V was shortened by 6 bases and J by 0 bases, with 9 bases between the two germline ends. The CDR3 covers 14 residues. CDR3 loop: CASSREYSNQPQHF. The CDR3 coding sequence is TGTGCCAGCAGCCGCGAGTATAGCAATCAGCCCCAGCATTTT.

V usage is TRBV4-2 and J usage is TRBJ2-7, with 9 bases matching TRBD2. This CDR3 is built from 16 residues. V gave up 4 bases and J gave up 7 bases; unmatched junction bases: 14. Per germline, CDR1 LGHNA and CDR2 YNFKEQ. The CDR3 nucleotides read TGTGCCAGCAGCCCCAGAGGCGAACTAGCGGGCCTAGAGCAGTACTTC. This translates into CASSPRGELAGLEQYF.

The genes are TRBV9 and TRBJ1-2, with 7 bases fitting TRBD1. This CDR3 region has 14 residues. The V gene's germline CDR1 is SGDLS and CDR2 YYNGEE. With V trimmed by 6 bases and J by 4 bases, 9 bases remained unmatched. The CDR3 region has the DNA TGTGCCAGCAAGTCCCAGGGGGTGGGCTATGGCTACACCTTC. It codes for CASKSQGVGYGYTF.

This chain joins TRBV7-3 and TRBJ2-1; perhaps TRBD2 as D (6 bases). V was trimmed by 5 bases and J by 0 bases, leaving 11 bases between them. CDR3 size: 15 residues. CDR1 SGHTA and CDR2 FQGTGA come from the germline V gene. The CDR3, as DNA: TGTGCCAGCAGCCCACGGGGAGGCTCCTACAATGAGCAGTTCTTC. This sequence encodes CASSPRGGSYNEQFF.

The chain recombines TRBV11-2 with TRBJ1-4, with TRBD1 identical over 8 bases. Unmatched junction bases numbered 5, after V lost 5 bases and J lost 3 bases. Germline values: CDR1 SGHAT, CDR2 FQNNGV. CDR3 length: 15 amino acids. CDR3 loop: CASSPNRGANEKLFF. CDR3 nucleotides: TGTGCCAGCAGCCCCAACAGGGGGGCTAATGAAAAACTGTTTTTT.

V is TRBV13 and J is TRBJ1-2; 11 bases map to TRBD1. V lost 2 bases and J lost 8; bases outside the gene matches: 7. Germline V lookup: CDR1 PRHDT, CDR2 FYEKMQ (reference sequence). The CDR3 has 15 residues. The CDR3 is CASSLSDRGLLGYTF. The CDR3 DNA reads TGTGCCAGCAGCTTATCGGACAGGGGGCTTTTAGGCTACACCTTC.

V is TRBV6-1 and J is TRBJ2-1; possibly TRBD1 for D (6 bases). V lost 3 bases, J lost 2 bases, and 14 bases lay in between. From germline, CDR1 is MNHNS and CDR2 SASEGT. This CDR3 has 16 amino acids. CDR3 nucleotides: TGTGCCAGCAGTGATACTACGGGACAAACCTACAATGAGCAGTTCTTC. It is translated as CASSDTTGQTYNEQFF.

The chain joins TRBV9 to TRBJ2-5; D perhaps matches TRBD2 (6 bases). The V gene lost 3 bases and the J gene lost 2 bases, with 11 bases spanning the gap. In germline, CDR1 is SGDLS, CDR2 YYNGEE. The CDR3 is 14 residues long. The CDR3 region is CASSEPGAQETQYF. CDR3 nucleotides: TGTGCCAGCAGCGAACCGGGAGCTCAAGAGACCCAGTACTTC.

This chain connects TRBV6-4 to TRBJ2-1; unclear D gene. Germline CDR1 reads MRHNA; CDR2 reads SNTAGT. This CDR3 has 13 amino acids. V lost 5 bases and J lost 0, with 5 bases in between. The CDR3 spells CASSTGSYNEQFF. For the CDR3, the DNA is TGTGCCAGCAGTACCGGCTCCTACAATGAGCAGTTCTTC.

The V and J genes are TRBV7-3 and TRBJ1-1; possible D gene TRBD1, 6 bases. V was shortened by 3 bases and J by 2 bases, with 10 bases between the two germline ends. Per germline, CDR1 SGHTA and CDR2 FQGTGA. This CDR3 region has 14 residues. CDR3 nucleotide sequence: TGTGCCAGCAGCTTGGCAGGGGTCAACACTGAAGCTTTCTTT. Its translation is CASSLAGVNTEAFF.

The chain has TRBV6-5 and TRBJ2-5; 7 bases match TRBD1. V lost 5 bases to trimming and J lost 4 bases; unmatched junction nucleotides: 7. Looked up from germline, CDR1 is MNHEY and CDR2 is SVGAGI. CDR3 length: 14 amino acids. For the CDR3, the DNA is TGTGCCAGCAGTCCGACAGGGCTGGGAGAGACCCAGTACTTC. It codes for CASSPTGLGETQYF.